Each of the 13 T cell receptor beta chains below was sequenced from the same sample in a study of T cells in Graves' hyperthyroidism and ophthalmopathy (dated by TCRdb to 2018 to 2020). The receptor library was made with multiplex PCR. TCRdb shows the sequencer as Illumina HiSeq 2000. TCR beta CDR3 regions were amplified from RNA transcripts. The first round of RT-PCR for the TCR CDR3 was performed with the HTBI primer set and the Qiagen OneStep RT-PCR kit. Using fastp at Q25 and MiXCR, TCRdb reprocessed the public reads and kept productive beta chains. Rows are combined by CDR3 protein, so each entry shows the most common genes and DNA. This sample is represented by 300,000 to 450,000 distinct CDR3 sequences; roughly an eighth of them were singletons. The biggest ten clones account for 9.2% of the sample. The sequenced sample was blood. These receptors came from a woman under 30 with Graves' hyperthyroidism.

This rearrangement joins TRBV4-2 to TRBJ1-2; the D is unclear. V was shortened by 0 bases and J by 4 bases, with 6 bases between the two germline ends. CDR3 size: 13 residues. Germline CDR1 and CDR2: LGHNA and YNFKEQ. The CDR3 region is CASSQDIGYGYTF. The CDR3, as DNA: TGTGCCAGCAGCCAAGATATAGGCTATGGCTACACCTTC.

The CDR3 is CATSRRGGPFDSPLHF. CDR3 sequence (DNA): TGTGCCACCAGCAGAAGAGGGGGCCCCTTCGATTCACCCCTCCACTTT. The rearrangement links TRBV15 to TRBJ1-6; 7 bases match TRBD1. There are 16 residues in the CDR3. V was pared by 2 bases and J by 8 bases, with 9 bases of the junction left unmatched. Germline loops: CDR1 LNHNV, CDR2 YYDKDF (reference sequence).

This clonotype was found many times. The chain combines TRBV6-1 with TRBJ1-4; D gene unclear. The germline CDR1 and CDR2 sequences are MNHNS and SASEGT. The germline V and J ends were trimmed by 7 bases and 4 bases, with 16 bases remaining between them. The CDR3 covers 15 residues. CDR3 nucleotide sequence: TGTGCCAGCAAAAGGCGTGGGCAGCATAATGAAAAACTGTTTTTT. Translation gives CASKRRGQHNEKLFF.

In this sample, this clonotype turned up many times. The chain employs TRBV7-3 and TRBJ2-2; TRBD1 aligns across 7 bases. J gave up 2 bases and V 1 base, and 10 bases lay outside the gene matches. This CDR3 has 18 amino acids. CDR1 and CDR2 from the germline V gene are SGHTA and FQGTGA. CDR3 sequence: CASSLNPLTGFNTGELFF. CDR3 in DNA: TGTGCCAGCAGCTTAAACCCTTTGACAGGGTTTAACACCGGGGAGCTGTTTTTT.

This clonotype was counted only a few times. This chain connects TRBV5-1 to TRBJ2-2; D is undetermined. Germline loops: CDR1 SGHRS, CDR2 YFSETQ. The V gene lost 1 base and the J gene lost 5 bases, with 12 bases spanning the gap. This CDR3 region has 15 residues. CDR3 coding DNA: TGCGCCAGCAGCTTGTACGATATAGGTACCGGGGAGCTGTTTTTT. Translating gives CASSLYDIGTGELFF.

V gene TRBV6-1 combines with J gene TRBJ1-1; possible D gene TRBD1, 6 bases. Germline V gene data show CDR1 as MNHNS and CDR2 as SASEGT. V lost 4 bases, J lost 5 bases, and 11 bases lay in between. The CDR3 is 13 amino acids. In nucleotides, the CDR3 is TGTGCCAGCAGTGCCTACCAGGGGACTGAAGCTTTCTTT. It specifies CASSAYQGTEAFF.

At least ten counts were recorded for this clonotype. The rearrangement uses TRBV10-3 and TRBJ2-7; 7 nucleotides match TRBD1. The CDR3 is 15 amino acids. The trim removed 5 bases at V and 1 base at J, leaving 8 bases unmatched. Germline loops: CDR1 ENHRY, CDR2 SYGVKD. CDR3 nucleotide sequence: TGTGCCATCAGTCCTTCTGGGACAGTATCCTACGAGCAGTACTTC. It specifies CAISPSGTVSYEQYF.

At least ten counts were recorded for this clonotype. The J gene is TRBJ2-3, the V gene TRBV5-1, with no clear D. Looked up from germline, CDR1 is SGHRS and CDR2 is YFSETQ. This CDR3 comprises 16 residues. Deletions cut 0 bases from V and 2 bases from J, with 13 bases between. The CDR3 DNA is TGCGCCAGCAGCTTGGGTCGGCGTTCGGACACAGATACGCAGTATTTT. Encoded protein: CASSLGRRSDTDTQYF.

This clonotype showed up many times. The V and J genes are TRBV28 and TRBJ1-4; D call uncertain. CDR3 length: 16 amino acids. Trimming removed 3 bases at V and 1 base at J, with 12 bases between. Germline V gene data show CDR1 as MDHEN and CDR2 as SYDVKM. DNA of the CDR3: TGTGCCAGCAGTTTGGTCGGTCCGGGAACTAATGAAAAACTGTTTTTT. Its protein product is CASSLVGPGTNEKLFF.

This clonotype was seen ten or more times. CDR3 sequence: CATSVENEQFF. The CDR3 bases are TGTGCCACCAGTGTGGAAAATGAGCAGTTCTTC. The J gene is TRBJ2-1, the V gene TRBV24-1; no clear D gene. Germline CDR1 and CDR2: KGHDR and SFDVKD. The CDR3 has 11 amino acids. Deletions cut 5 bases from V and 7 bases from J, with 5 bases between.

This clonotype has at least ten counts. V is TRBV7-2 and J is TRBJ2-3; 11 bases align to TRBD2. In germline, CDR1 is SGHTA, CDR2 FQGNSA. After removal of 2 bases from V and 6 bases from J, the junction contained 7 bases not matched to a gene. This CDR3 is built from 16 residues. This CDR3 reads CASSLSSGRGEDTQYF. CDR3 in DNA: TGTGCCAGCAGCTTAAGTAGCGGGAGGGGGGAGGATACGCAGTATTTT.

The table lists this clonotype with many counts. The genes are TRBV7-9 and TRBJ1-1; tentatively, D is TRBD1 (5 bases). V lost 3 bases and J lost 0, with 8 bases in between. Looked up from germline, CDR1 is SEHNR and CDR2 is FQNEAQ (reference sequence). This CDR3 spans 14 amino acids. The CDR3 region is CASSFTGLNTEAFF. Written as DNA, the CDR3 is TGTGCCAGCAGCTTTACGGGGCTGAACACTGAAGCTTTCTTT.

The V call is TRBV7-9, the J call TRBJ1-2; weak D call: TRBD1 (5 bases). Germline assignment: CDR1 SEHNR and CDR2 FQNEAQ (reference sequence). Trimming took 2 bases from V and 6 from J, leaving 13 bases between them. CDR3 length: 14 residues. CDR3 protein: CASSLYEAQDGYTF. In nucleotides, the CDR3 is TGTGCCAGCAGCTTATATGAGGCACAGGATGGCTACACCTTC. Full variable domain (remainder filled in from reference TRBV7-9 and TRBJ1-2): DTGVSQNPRHKITKRGQNVTFRCDPISEHNRLYWYRQTLGQGPEFLTYFQNEAQLEKSRLLSDRFSAERPKGSFSTLEIQRTEQGDSAMYLCASSLYEAQDGYTFGSGTRLTVV.